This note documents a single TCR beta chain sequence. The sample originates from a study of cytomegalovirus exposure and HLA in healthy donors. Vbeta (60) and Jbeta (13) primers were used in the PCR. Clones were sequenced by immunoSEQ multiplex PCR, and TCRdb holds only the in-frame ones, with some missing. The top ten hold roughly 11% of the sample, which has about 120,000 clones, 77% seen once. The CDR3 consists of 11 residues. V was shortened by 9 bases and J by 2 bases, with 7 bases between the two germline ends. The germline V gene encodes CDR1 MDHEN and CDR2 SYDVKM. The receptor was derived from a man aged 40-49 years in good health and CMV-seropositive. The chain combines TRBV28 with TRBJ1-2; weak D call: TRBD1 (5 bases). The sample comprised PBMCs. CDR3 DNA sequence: TGTGCCAGTAGACAGAACTATGGCTACACCTTC. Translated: CASRQNYGYTF.